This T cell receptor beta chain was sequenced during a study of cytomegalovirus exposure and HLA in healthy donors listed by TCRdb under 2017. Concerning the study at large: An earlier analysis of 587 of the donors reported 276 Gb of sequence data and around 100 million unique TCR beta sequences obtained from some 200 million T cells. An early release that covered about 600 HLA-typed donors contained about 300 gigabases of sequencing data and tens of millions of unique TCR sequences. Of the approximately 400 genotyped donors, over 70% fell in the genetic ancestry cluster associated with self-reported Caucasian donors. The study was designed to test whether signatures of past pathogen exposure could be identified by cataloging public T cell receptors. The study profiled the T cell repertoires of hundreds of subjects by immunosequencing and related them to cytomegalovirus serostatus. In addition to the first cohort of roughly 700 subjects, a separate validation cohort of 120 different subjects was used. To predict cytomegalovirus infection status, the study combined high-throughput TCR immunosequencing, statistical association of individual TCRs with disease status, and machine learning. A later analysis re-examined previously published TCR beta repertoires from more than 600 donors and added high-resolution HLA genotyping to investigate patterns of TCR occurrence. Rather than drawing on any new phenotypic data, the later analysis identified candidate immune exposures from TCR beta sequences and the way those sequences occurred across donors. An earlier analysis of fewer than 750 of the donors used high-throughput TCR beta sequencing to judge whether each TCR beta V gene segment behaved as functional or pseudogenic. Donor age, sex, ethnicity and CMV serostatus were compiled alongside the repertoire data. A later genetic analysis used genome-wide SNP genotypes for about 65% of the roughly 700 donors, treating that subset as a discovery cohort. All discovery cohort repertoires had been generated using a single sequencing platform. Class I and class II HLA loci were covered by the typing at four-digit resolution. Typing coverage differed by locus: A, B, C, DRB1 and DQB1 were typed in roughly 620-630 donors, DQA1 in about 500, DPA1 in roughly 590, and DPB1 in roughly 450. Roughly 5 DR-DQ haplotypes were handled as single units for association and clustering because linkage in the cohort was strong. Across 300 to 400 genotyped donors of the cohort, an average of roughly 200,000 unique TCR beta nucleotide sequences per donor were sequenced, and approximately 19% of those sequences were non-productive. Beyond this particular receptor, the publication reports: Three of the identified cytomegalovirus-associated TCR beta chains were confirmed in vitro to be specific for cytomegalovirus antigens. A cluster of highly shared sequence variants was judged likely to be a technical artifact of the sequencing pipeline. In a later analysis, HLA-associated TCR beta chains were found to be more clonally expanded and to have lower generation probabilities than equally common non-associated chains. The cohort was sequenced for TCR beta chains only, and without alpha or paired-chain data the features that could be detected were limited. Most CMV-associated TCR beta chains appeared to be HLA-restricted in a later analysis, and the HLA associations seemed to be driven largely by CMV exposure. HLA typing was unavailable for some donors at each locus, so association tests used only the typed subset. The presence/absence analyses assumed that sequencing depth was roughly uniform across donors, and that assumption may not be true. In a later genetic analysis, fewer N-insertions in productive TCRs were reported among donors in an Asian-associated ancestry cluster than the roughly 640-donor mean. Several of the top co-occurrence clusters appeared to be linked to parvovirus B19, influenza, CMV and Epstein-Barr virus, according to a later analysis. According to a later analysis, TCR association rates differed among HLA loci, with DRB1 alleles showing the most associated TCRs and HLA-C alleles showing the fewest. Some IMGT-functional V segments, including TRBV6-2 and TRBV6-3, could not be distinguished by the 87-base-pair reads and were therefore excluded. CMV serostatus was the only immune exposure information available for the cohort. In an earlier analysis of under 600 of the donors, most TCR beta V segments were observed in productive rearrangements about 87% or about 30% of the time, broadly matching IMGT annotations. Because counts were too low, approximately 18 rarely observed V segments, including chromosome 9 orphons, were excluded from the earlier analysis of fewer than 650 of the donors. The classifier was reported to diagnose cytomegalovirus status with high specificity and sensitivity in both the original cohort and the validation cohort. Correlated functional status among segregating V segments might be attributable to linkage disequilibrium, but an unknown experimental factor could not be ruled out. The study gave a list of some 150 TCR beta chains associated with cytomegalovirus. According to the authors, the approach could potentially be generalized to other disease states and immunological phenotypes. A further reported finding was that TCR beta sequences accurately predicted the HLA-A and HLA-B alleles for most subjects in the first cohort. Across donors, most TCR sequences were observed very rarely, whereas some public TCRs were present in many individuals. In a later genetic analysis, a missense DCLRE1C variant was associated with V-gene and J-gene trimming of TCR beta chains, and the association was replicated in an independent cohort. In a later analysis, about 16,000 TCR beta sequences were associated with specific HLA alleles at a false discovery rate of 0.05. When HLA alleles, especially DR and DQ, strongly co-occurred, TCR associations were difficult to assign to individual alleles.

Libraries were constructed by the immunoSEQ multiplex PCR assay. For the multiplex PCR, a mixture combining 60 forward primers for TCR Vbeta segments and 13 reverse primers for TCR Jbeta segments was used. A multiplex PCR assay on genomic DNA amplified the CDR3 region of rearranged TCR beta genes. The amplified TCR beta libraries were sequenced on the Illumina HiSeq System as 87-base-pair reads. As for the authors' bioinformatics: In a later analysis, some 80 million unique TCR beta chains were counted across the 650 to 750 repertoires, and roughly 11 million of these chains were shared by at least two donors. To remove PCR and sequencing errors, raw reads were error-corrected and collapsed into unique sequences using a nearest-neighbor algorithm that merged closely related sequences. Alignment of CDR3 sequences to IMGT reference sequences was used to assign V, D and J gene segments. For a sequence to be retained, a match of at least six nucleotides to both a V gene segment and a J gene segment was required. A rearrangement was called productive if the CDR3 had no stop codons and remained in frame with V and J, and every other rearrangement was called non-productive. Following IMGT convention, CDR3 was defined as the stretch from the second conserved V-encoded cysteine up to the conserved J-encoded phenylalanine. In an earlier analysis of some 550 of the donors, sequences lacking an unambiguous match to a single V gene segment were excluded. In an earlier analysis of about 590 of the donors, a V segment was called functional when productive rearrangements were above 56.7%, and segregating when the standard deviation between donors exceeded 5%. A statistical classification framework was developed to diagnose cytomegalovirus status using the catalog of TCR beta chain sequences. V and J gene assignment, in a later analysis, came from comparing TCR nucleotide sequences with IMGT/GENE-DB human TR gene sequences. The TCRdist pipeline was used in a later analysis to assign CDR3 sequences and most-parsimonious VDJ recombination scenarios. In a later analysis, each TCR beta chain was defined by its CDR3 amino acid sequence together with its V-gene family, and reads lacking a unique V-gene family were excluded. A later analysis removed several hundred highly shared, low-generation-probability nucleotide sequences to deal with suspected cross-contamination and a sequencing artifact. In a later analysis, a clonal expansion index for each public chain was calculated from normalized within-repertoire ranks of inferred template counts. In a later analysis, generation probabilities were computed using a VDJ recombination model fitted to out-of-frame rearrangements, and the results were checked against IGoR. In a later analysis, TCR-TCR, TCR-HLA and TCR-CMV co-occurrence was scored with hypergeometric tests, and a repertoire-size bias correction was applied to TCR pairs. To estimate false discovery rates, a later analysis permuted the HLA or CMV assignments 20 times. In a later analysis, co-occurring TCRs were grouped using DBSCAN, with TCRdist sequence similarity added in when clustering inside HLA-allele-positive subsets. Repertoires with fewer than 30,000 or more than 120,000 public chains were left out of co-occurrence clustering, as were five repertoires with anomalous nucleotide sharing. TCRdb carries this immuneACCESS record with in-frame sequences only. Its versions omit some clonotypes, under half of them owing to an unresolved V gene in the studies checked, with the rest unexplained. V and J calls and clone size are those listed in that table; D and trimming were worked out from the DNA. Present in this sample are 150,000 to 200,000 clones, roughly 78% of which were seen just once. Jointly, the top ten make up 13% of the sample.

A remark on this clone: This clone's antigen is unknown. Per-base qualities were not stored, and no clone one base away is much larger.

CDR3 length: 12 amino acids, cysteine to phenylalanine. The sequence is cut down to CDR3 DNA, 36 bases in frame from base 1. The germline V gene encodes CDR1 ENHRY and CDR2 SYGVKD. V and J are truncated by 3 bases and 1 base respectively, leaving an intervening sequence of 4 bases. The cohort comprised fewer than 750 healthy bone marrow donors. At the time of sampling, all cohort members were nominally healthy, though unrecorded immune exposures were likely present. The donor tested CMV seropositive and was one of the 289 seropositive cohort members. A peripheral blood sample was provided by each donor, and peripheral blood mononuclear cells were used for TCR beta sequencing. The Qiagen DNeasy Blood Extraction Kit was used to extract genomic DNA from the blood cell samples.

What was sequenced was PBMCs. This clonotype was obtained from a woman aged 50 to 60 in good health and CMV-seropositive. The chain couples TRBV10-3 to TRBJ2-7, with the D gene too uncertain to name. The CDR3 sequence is CAISDGSYEQYF. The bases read TGTGCCATCAGTGACGGTTCCTACGAGCAGTACTTC.